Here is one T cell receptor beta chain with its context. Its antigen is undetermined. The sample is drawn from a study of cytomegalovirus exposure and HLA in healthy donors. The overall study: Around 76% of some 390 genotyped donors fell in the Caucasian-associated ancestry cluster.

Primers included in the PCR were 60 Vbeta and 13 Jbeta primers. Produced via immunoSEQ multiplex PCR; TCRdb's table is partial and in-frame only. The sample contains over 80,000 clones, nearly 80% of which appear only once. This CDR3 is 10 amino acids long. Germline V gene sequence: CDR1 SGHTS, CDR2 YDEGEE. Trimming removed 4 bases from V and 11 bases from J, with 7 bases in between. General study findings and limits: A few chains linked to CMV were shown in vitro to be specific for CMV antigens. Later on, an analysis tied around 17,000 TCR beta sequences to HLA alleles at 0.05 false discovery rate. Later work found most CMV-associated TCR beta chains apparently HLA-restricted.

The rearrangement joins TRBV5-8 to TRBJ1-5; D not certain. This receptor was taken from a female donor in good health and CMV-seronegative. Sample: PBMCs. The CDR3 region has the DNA TGTGCCAGCAGCCTCTCGGCCCAGCATTTT. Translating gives CASSLSAQHF.